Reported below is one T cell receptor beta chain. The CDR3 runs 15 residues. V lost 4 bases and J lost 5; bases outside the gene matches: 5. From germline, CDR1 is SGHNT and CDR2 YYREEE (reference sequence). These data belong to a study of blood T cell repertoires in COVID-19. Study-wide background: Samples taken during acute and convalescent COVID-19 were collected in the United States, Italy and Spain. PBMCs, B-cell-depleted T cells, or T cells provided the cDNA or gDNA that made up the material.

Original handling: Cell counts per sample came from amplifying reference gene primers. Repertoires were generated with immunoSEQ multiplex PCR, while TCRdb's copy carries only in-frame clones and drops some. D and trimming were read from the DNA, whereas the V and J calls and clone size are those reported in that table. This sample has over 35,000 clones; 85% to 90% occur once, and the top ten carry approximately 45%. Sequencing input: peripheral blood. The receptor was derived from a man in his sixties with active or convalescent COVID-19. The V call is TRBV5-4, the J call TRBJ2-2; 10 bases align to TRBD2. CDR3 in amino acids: CASSGGLARTGELFF. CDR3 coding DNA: TGTGCCAGCAGCGGGGGACTAGCGAGGACCGGGGAGCTGTTTTTT. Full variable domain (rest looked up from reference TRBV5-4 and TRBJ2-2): ETGVTQSPTHLIKTRGQQVTLRCSSQSGHNTVSWYQQALGQGPQFIFQYYREEENGRGNFPPRFSGLQFPNYSSELNVNALELDDSALYLCASSGGLARTGELFFGEGSRLTVL.